This paragraph reports one T cell receptor (beta chain). How the authors handled the data: Amplifying reference gene primers gave estimates of nucleated cell counts. TCRdb keeps only in-frame clones here, not all; method: immunoSEQ multiplex PCR. V and J calls and clone size follow that table, whereas D and trimming were derived from the DNA. This table holds about 71,000 clones, 75% to 90% found once. These data come from a study of blood T cell repertoires in COVID-19. Study at large: Samples of COVID-19 (acute and convalescent) were obtained from the United States, Italy and Spain. Sample material is recorded as cDNA or gDNA derived from T cells, B-cell-depleted T cells, or PBMCs.

The sequencing sample was made of peripheral blood. The receptor comes from a man in his thirties or forties with acute or convalescent COVID-19.

CDR3 residues: CASKQGSFHNEQFF. DNA of the CDR3: TGTGCCAGCAAACAGGGTTCGTTCCACAATGAGCAGTTCTTC. This rearrangement joins TRBV2 to TRBJ2-1; D possibly corresponds to TRBD1 (6 bases). Trimming left V 7 bases short and J 5 bases short, with 15 bases between. The CDR3 is 14 residues long. Germline V CDR1 and CDR2: SNHLY, FYNNEI.